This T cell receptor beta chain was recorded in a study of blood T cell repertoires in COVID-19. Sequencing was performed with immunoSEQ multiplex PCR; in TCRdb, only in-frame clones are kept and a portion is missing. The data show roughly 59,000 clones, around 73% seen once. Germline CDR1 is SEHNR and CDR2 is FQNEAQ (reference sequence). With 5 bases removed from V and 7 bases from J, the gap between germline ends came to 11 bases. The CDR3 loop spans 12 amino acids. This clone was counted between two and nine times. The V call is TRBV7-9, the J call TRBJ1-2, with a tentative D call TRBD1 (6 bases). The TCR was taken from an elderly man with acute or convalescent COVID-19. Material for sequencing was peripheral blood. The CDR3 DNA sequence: TGTGCCAGCAGCACAGGGTTTGGTGGCTACACCTTC. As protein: CASSTGFGGYTF.